This T cell receptor beta chain was sequenced for a study of blood T cell repertoires in COVID-19. Whole-study context: Sites in the United States, Italy and Spain provided acute and convalescent COVID-19 samples. T cells, B-cell-depleted T cells, or PBMCs supplied cDNA or gDNA.

The germline V gene has CDR1 SEHNR and CDR2 FQNEAQ (reference sequence). V was clipped by 5 bases and J by 0 bases, with 13 bases between them. This CDR3 is 15 amino acids long. Authors' processing steps: Estimated nucleated cell counts came from reference gene primer amplification. This table comes from immunoSEQ multiplex PCR, and its TCRdb copy is limited to in-frame clones, with some not included. V, J and clone size are taken as reported in that table, and D and trimming were inferred from the DNA itself. Here the sample spans 250,000 to 300,000 clones, 88% being singletons. The chain uses TRBV7-9 and TRBJ1-1; D gene ambiguous. The source of this sequence is a woman in her 40s who had recovered from COVID-19. Specimen: peripheral blood. CDR3 residues: CASSTTTRMNTEAFF. The CDR3, as DNA: TGTGCCAGCAGCACCACGACACGAATGAACACTGAAGCTTTCTTT. Drawing the rest from reference TRBV7-9 and TRBJ1-1, the complete variable domain is DTGVSQNPRHKITKRGQNVTFRCDPISEHNRLYWYRQTLGQGPEFLTYFQNEAQLEKSRLLSDRFSAERPKGSFSTLEIQRTEQGDSAMYLCASSTTTRMNTEAFFGQGTRLTVV.